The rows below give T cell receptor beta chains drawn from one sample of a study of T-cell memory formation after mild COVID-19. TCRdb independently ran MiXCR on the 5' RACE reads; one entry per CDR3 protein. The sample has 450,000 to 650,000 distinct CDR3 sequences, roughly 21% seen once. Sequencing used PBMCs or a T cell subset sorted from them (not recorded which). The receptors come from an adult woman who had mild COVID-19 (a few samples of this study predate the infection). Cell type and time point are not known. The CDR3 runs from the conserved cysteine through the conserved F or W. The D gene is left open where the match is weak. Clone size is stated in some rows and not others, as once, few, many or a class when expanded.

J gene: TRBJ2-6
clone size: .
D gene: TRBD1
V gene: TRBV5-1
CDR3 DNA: TGCGCCAGCAGCCCGAGACAGGGGGCTGCTGGGGCCAACGTCCTGACTTTC
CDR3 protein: CASSPRQGAAGANVLTF

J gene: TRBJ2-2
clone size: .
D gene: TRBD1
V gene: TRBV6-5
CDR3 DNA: TGTGCCAGCAGTTGGGACAGCATGAACACCGGGGAGCTGTTTTTT
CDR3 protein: CASSWDSMNTGELFF

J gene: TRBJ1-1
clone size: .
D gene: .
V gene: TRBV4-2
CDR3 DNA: TGTGCCAGCAAGAAAGGGATGAACACTGAAGCTTTCTTT
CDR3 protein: CASKKGMNTEAFF

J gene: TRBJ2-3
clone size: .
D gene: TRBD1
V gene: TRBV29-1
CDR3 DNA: TGCAGCGTCCCTCTTTGGCAGGGGGCACGTCGCGATACGCAGTATTTT
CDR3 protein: CSVPLWQGARRDTQYF

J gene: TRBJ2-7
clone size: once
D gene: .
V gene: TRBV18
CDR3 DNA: TGTGCCAGCTCACCACGTGTGGGGCCATTCTCCTACGAGCAGTACTTC
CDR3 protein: CASSPRVGPFSYEQYF

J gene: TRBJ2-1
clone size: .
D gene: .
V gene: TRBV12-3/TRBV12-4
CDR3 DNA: TGTGCCAGCAGTGACCGGGACAAGGATGAGCAGTTCTTC
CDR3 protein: CASSDRDKDEQFF

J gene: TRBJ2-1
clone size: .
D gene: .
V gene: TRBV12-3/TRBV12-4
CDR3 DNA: TGTGCCAGCAGCCACTATCCTTATGAGCAGTTCTTC
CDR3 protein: CASSHYPYEQFF

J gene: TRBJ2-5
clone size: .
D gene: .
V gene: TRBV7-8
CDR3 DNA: TGTGCCAGCAGCCGGAATAACGGGGGCTCTCAAGAGACCCAGTACTTC
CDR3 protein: CASSRNNGGSQETQYF

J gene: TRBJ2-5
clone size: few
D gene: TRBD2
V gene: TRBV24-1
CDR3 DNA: TGTGCCACCAGTGATTCGAAACTAGCGGGCACAGAGACCCAGTACTTC
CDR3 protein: CATSDSKLAGTETQYF

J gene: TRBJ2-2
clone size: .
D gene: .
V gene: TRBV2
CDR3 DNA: TGTGCCAGCAAGGCCACAACCAACACCGGGGAGCTGTTTTTT
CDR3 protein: CASKATTNTGELFF

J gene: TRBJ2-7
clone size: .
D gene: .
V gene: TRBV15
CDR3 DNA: TGTGCCACCAGCAGACCGGGACACTCAAGCTCCTACGAGCAGTACTTC
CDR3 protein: CATSRPGHSSSYEQYF

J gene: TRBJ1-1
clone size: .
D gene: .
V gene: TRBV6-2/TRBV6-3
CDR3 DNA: TGTGCCAGCAGTTACTCTGTCAGGGCGGCCGAGGCTTTCTTT
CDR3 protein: CASSYSVRAAEAFF

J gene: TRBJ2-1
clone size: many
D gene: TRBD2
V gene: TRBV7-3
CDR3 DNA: TGTGCCAGCAGCTTGGGGCCAGCGGGGGGCGGTTACAATGAGCAGTTCTTC
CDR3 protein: CASSLGPAGGGYNEQFF

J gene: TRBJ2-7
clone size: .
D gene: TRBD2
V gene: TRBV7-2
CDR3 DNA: TGTGCCAGCAGCTTCCCAGGTAGCGGGGCCACCTACGAGCAGTACTTC
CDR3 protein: CASSFPGSGATYEQYF

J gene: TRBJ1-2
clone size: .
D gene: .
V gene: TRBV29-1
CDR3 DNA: TGCAGCGCTGATGGGGGGGCCGGAGGCTACACCTTC
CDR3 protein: CSADGGAGGYTF

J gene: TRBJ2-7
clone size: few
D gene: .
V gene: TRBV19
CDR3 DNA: TGTGCCAGTTCTGGACAGACCACCTACGAGCAGTACTTC
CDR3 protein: CASSGQTTYEQYF

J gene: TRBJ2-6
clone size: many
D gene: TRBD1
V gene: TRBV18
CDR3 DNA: TGTGCCAGCTCACCAAGGACAGGGTCCTTATCTGGGGCCAACGTCCTGACTTTC
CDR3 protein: CASSPRTGSLSGANVLTF

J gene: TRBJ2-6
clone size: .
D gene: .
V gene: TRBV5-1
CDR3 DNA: TGCGCCAGCAGCCCGAATATTGCCGTCTCTGGGGCCAACGTCCTGACTTTC
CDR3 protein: CASSPNIAVSGANVLTF

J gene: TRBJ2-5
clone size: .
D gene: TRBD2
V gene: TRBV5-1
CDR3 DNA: TGCGCCAGCAGCCTTCGTCCGACTAGCGCGGAAGAGACCCAGTACTTC
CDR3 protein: CASSLRPTSAEETQYF

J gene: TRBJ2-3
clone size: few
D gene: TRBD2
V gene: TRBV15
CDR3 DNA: TGTGCCACCAGCAGAGTCGGGACTAGTGCCGATACGCAGTATTTT
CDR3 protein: CATSRVGTSADTQYF

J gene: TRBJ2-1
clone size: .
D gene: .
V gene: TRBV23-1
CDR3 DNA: TGCGCCAGCAGCCGCGGGTGTGAGCAGTTCTTC
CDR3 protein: CASSRGCEQFF

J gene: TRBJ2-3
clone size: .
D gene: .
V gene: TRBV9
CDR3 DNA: TGTGCCAGCAGCGTAGAGGGGCTAGCGTACACAGATACGCAGTATTTT
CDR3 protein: CASSVEGLAYTDTQYF

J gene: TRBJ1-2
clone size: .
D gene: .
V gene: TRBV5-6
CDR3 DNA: TGTGCCAGCAGCTTGGGGCAGGCCCCCTATGGCTACACCTTC
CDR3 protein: CASSLGQAPYGYTF

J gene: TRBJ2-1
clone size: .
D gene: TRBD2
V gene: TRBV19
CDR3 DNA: TGTGCCAGTAGTATACTAGCGGGAGATGATGAGCAGTTCTTC
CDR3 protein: CASSILAGDDEQFF

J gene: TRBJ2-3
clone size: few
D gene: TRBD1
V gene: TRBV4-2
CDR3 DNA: TGTGCCAGCAGCCAAGTCGGACAGGGACGCACAGATACGCAGTATTTT
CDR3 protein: CASSQVGQGRTDTQYF

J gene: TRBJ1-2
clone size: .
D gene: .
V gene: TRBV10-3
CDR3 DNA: TGTGCCATCAGTGGTGACCTATACTATGGCTACACCTTC
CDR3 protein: CAISGDLYYGYTF

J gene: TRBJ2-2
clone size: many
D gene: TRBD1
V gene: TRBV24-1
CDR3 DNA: TGTGCCACCAGTGAGCGGGACAGGGGGCGTACCGGGGAGCTGTTTTTT
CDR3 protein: CATSERDRGRTGELFF

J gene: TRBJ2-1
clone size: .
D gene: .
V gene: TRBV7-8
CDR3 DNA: TGTGCCAGCAGCCGGGCTGTTCAGAATGAGCAGTTCTTC
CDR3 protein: CASSRAVQNEQFF

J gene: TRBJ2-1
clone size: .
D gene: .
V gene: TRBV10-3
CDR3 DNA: TGTGCCATCAGTGAGTCTGGGGCCAGACAGCAGTTCTTC
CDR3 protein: CAISESGARQQFF

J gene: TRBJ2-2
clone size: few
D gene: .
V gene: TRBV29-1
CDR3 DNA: TGCAGCTGCCCCCCACCGCAGGGGCCGGACACCGGGGAGCTGTTTTTT
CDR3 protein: CSCPPPQGPDTGELFF

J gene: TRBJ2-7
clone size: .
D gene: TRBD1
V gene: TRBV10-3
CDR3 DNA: TGTGCCATCAGTGAGTCTGGGACAGATTACGAGCAGTACTTC
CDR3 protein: CAISESGTDYEQYF

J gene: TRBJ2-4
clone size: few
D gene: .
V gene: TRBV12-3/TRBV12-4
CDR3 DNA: TGTGCCAGCAGCCGGGGGACAGCGTTAGGCAAAAACATTCAGTACTTC
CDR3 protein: CASSRGTALGKNIQYF

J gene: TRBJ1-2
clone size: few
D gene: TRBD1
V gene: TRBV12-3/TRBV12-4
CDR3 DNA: TGTGCCAGCAGCCGGGACAGGATTGTGGGCTACACCTTC
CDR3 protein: CASSRDRIVGYTF

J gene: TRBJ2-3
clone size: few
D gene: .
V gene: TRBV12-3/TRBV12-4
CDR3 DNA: TGTGCCAGCAGTTCGGGATCTTATAGCACAGATACGCAGTATTTT
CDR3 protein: CASSSGSYSTDTQYF

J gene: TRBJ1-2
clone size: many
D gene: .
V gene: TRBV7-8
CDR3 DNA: TGTGCCAGCAGCCCTGGACGGTTTAACTATGGCTACACCTTC
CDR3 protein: CASSPGRFNYGYTF

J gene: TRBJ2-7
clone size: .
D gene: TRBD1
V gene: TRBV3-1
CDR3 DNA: TGTGCCAGCAGCCGCGACAGGGGGCGAGGATCCTACGAGCAGTACTTC
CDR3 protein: CASSRDRGRGSYEQYF

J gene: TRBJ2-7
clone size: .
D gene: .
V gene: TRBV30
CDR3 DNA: TGTGCCTGGAGTGTAAGCTCCTACGAGCAGTACTTC
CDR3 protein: CAWSVSSYEQYF

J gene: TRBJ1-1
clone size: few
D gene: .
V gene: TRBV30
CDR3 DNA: TGTGCCTGGAGTGTACTCGCTTTGAACACTGAAGCTTTCTTT
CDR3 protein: CAWSVLALNTEAFF

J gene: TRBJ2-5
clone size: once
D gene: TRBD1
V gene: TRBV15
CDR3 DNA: TGTGCCACCAGCAGAGATCCAGGGGGCAGTGAGACCCAGTACTTC
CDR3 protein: CATSRDPGGSETQYF

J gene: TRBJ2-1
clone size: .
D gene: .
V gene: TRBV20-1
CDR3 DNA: TGCAGTGCTAGAGGCGACGCGCGAAGTACCTACAATGAGCAGTTCTTC
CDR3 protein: CSARGDARSTYNEQFF

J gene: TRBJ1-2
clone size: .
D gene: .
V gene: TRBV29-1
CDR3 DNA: TGCAGCGTTGGGACAAGGAACTATGGCTACACCTTC
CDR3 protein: CSVGTRNYGYTF

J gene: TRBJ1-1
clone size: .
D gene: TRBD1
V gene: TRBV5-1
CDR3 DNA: TGCGCCAGCAGCACTACAGGGGAGAACACTGAAGCTTTCTTT
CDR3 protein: CASSTTGENTEAFF